The 3 T cell receptor beta chains reported below all come from one sample, sequenced in a study of blood T cell repertoires in COVID-19. Here immunoSEQ multiplex PCR was the method, and the copy in TCRdb shows in-frame clones only, minus some. The sample consists of over 45,000 clones, roughly 91% of them appearing once. The sample was peripheral blood. The receptors derive from a man aged 45-60 years with active COVID-19.

This clone is a singleton in its sample. This chain connects TRBV5-1 to TRBJ2-5; 9 nucleotides line up with TRBD1. The germline V gene has CDR1 SGHRS and CDR2 YFSETQ. The junction had 10 bases not matched to a gene; V was cut back by 5 bases and J by 5 bases. The length of the CDR3 is 15 residues. Here the CDR3 reads CASSFTTGGEETQYF. The DNA of the CDR3 is TGCGCCAGCAGTTTTACCACAGGGGGCGAGGAGACCCAGTACTTC.

V gene TRBV6-4 combines with J gene TRBJ2-3, with D perhaps matching TRBD2 (6 bases). The CDR3 is 15 residues long. Germline CDR1 and CDR2: MRHNA and SNTAGT. V lost 5 bases to trimming and J lost 4 bases, with 16 bases between them. The CDR3, as DNA: TGTGCCAGCAGTCCCCGGGCTAGCGAAGCAGATACGCAGTATTTT. Its translation: CASSPRASEADTQYF.

The CDR3 protein is CASSWGTSYNEQFF. CDR3 sequence (DNA): TGCGCCAGCAGCTGGGGGACTTCCTACAATGAGCAGTTCTTC. The J gene is TRBJ2-1, the V gene TRBV5-1; D might be TRBD2 (6 bases). Germline lookup yields CDR1 SGHRS and CDR2 YFSETQ. This CDR3 comprises 14 residues. The germline V and J ends were trimmed by 3 bases and 1 base, with 8 bases remaining between them. Based on the CDR3 plus reference TRBV5-1 and TRBJ2-1, the full variable domain is KAGVTQTPRYLIKTRGQQVTLSCSPISGHRSVSWYQQTPGQGLQFLFEYFSETQRNKGNFPGRFSGRQFSNSRSEMNVSTLELGDSALYLCASSWGTSYNEQFFGPGTRLTVL.